These 20 T cell receptor beta chains were sequenced from one sample in a study of OX40 agonist ivuxolimab in advanced cancers. Generated by immunoSEQ multiplex PCR, the TCRdb table keeps only in-frame clones and is missing some. The sample lists about 59,000 clones, roughly 84% occurring once. The sequences come from CD4+ or CD8+ T cells sorted from blood, collected in a trial of the OX40 agonist ivuxolimab. These receptors were collected from an adult with an advanced solid tumor such as melanoma, head and neck, liver or kidney cancer.

The gene calls are TRBV5-1 and TRBJ2-3; TRBD2 matches 11 bases. J gave up 0 bases and V 1 base, and 4 bases lay outside the gene matches. This CDR3 contains 17 residues. The germline CDR1 and CDR2 sequences are SGHRS and YFSETQ. CDR3 DNA: TGCGCCAGCAGCTTGACTAGCGGGGGCCCGAGCACAGATACGCAGTATTTT. Protein: CASSLTSGGPSTDTQYF.

This clone was picked up a small number of times. V and J are TRBV6-5 and TRBJ1-2, with a weak D call TRBD1 (5 bases). CDR1 is MNHEY and CDR2 is SVGAGI in the germline V gene. The length of the CDR3 is 15 residues. The V and J ends lost 6 bases and 5 bases respectively, with 19 bases between them. CDR3 residues: CASSRYPGPPYGYTF. The CDR3 region has the DNA TGTGCCAGCAGCCGTTACCCGGGACCGCCTTATGGCTACACCTTC.

The V and J genes are TRBV5-1 and TRBJ1-2, with no clear D. This CDR3 is built from 14 residues. The ends were cut back, 0 bases at V and 0 bases at J, with 6 bases in the middle. Per germline, CDR1 SGHRS and CDR2 YFSETQ. CDR3 protein: CASSLAPANYGYTF. CDR3 DNA: TGCGCCAGCAGCTTGGCGCCAGCTAACTATGGCTACACCTTC. The full variable domain, in which reference TRBV5-1 and TRBJ1-2 provide the parts outside the CDR3, is KAGVTQTPRYLIKTRGQQVTLSCSPISGHRSVSWYQQTPGQGLQFLFEYFSETQRNKGNFPGRFSGRQFSNSRSEMNVSTLELGDSALYLCASSLAPANYGYTFGSGTRLTVV.

This clone was seen only once. V is TRBV5-1 and J is TRBJ2-2, with TRBD1 identical over 9 bases. The CDR3 is 15 amino acids. Germline V lookup: CDR1 SGHRS, CDR2 YFSETQ. V lost 3 bases and J lost 7; bases outside the gene matches: 7. CDR3 nucleotides: TGCGCCAGCAGCTCCCGGGACAGGGCGGGCGGGGAGCTGTTTTTT. It encodes CASSSRDRAGGELFF.

The rearrangement uses TRBV15 and TRBJ1-6; weak D call: TRBD1 (5 bases). Germline CDR1 reads LNHNV; CDR2 reads YYDKDF (reference sequence). Trimming shortened V by 0 bases and J by 3 bases, and 15 bases separated the two germline ends. The CDR3 extends over 18 amino acids. DNA of the CDR3: TGTGCCACCAGCAGAGATCGTGGGGCTTCAGGCTATAATTCACCCCTCCACTTT. This codes for CATSRDRGASGYNSPLHF. The full variable domain, with the rest looked up from reference TRBV15 and TRBJ1-6, is DAMVIQNPRYQVTQFGKPVTLSCSQTLNHNVMYWYQQKSSQAPKLLFHYYDKDFNNEADTPDNFQSRRPNTSFCFLDIRSPGLGDTAMYLCATSRDRGASGYNSPLHFGNGTRLTVT.

This chain links TRBV25-1 with TRBJ2-1; 7 bases line up with TRBD2. Germline-derived CDR1 and CDR2 are MGHDK and SYGVNS. The CDR3 contains 15 residues. The ends lost 5 bases at V and 7 bases at J; junction bases unmatched: 11. The CDR3 nucleotides are TGTGCCAGCAGTCCCAGCGGGACCTTCGGGAATGAGCAGTTCTTC. Protein product: CASSPSGTFGNEQFF.

The chain couples TRBV2 to TRBJ2-5; D call uncertain. The ends were cut back, 4 bases at V and 2 bases at J, with 8 bases in the middle. Germline V CDR1 and CDR2: SNHLY, FYNNEI. This CDR3 contains 13 residues. The CDR3 sequence is CASSVRVQETQYF. CDR3 nucleotides: TGTGCCAGCAGTGTTAGGGTTCAAGAGACCCAGTACTTC.

V is TRBV7-2 and J is TRBJ1-6; D call uncertain. The CDR3 is made up of 12 amino acids. Germline lookup yields CDR1 SGHTA and CDR2 FQGNSA. V shed 5 bases and J shed 10 bases, with 9 bases lying between them. CDR3 residues: CASSPTGSPLHF. The DNA of the CDR3 is TGTGCCAGCAGCCCGACGGGGTCACCCCTCCACTTT.

The chain carries TRBV6-5 and TRBJ1-5; 8 nucleotides agree with TRBD1. The germline CDR1 and CDR2 sequences are MNHEY and SVGAGI. After removal of 5 bases from V and 4 bases from J, the junction contained 7 bases not matched to a gene. There are 15 residues in the CDR3. The CDR3 DNA reads TGTGCCAGCAGTAAACGACAGGGGAATAATCAGCCCCAGCATTTT. This gives the protein CASSKRQGNNQPQHF.

J is TRBJ2-7 and V is TRBV4-1; 9 bases align to TRBD2. Germline V gives CDR1 MGHRA, CDR2 YSYEKL. The junction had 9 bases not matched to a gene; V was cut back by 2 bases and J by 1 base. The CDR3 runs to 17 residues. This chain's CDR3 is CASSQWVAAGGSYEQYF. The CDR3 DNA reads as TGCGCCAGCAGCCAATGGGTCGCGGCGGGAGGGTCCTACGAGCAGTACTTC.

The chain carries TRBV7-3 and TRBJ2-1; 9 bases are a match to TRBD1. Germline trimming cut 0 bases from V and 9 bases from J; bases unmatched to any gene: 6. The CDR3 contains 15 residues. Germline V gene sequence: CDR1 SGHTA, CDR2 FQGTGA. CDR3 coding DNA: TGTGCCAGCAGCTTAACGTCCGGGACAGGGATTGAGCAGTTCTTC. Its translation is CASSLTSGTGIEQFF.

The rearrangement uses TRBV5-1 and TRBJ2-3, with D perhaps TRBD2 (6 bases). Looked up from germline, CDR1 is SGHRS and CDR2 is YFSETQ. The V and J ends lost 6 bases and 0 bases respectively, with 14 bases between them. This CDR3 region has 15 residues. Here the CDR3 DNA reads TGCGCCAGCAAGCGACTAGTCGGGAGCACAGATACGCAGTATTTT. This translates into CASKRLVGSTDTQYF.

The genes are TRBV5-1 and TRBJ2-7; the D gene is possibly TRBD2 (7 bases). V shed 4 bases and J shed 5 bases, with 25 bases lying between them. The V gene's germline CDR1 is SGHRS and CDR2 YFSETQ. The CDR3 runs 17 residues. In DNA form, the CDR3 reads TGCGCCAGCAGCCAGGGGTTTGGGGGGGAAGGCGGGAACGAGCAGTACTTC. Protein sequence: CASSQGFGGEGGNEQYF.

This clone was counted a single time. The rearrangement joins TRBV27 to TRBJ2-7; 11 nucleotides line up with TRBD2. The CDR3 is 16 amino acids. The trim removed 3 bases at V and 3 bases at J, leaving 7 bases unmatched. Germline assignment: CDR1 MNHEY and CDR2 SMNVEV (reference sequence). This CDR3 is CASSLGLAGGLYEQYF. The CDR3 coding sequence is TGTGCCAGCAGTTTGGGCCTAGCGGGAGGACTCTACGAGCAGTACTTC.

V gene TRBV19 combines with J gene TRBJ2-7; TRBD1 aligns across 10 bases. Germline V gives CDR1 LNHDA, CDR2 SQIVND (reference sequence). The CDR3 is 14 amino acids. The junction had 10 bases not matched to a gene; V was cut back by 7 bases and J by 7 bases. CDR3 bases: TGTGCCAGTACCCGGACAGGGGGAATAGGGGAGCAGTACTTC. It yields the protein CASTRTGGIGEQYF.

In this sample, this clone turned up once. V and J are TRBV30 and TRBJ1-6, with 8 bases fitting TRBD1. Losses at the gene ends were 3 bases for V and 7 bases for J; bases not matched to a gene: 5. The CDR3 is 14 amino acids. Per the germline V gene, CDR1 is GTSNPN and CDR2 is SVGIG (reference sequence). Written as DNA, the CDR3 is TGTGCCTGGAGCCTGGGACAGGTGAATTCACCCCTCCACTTT. Residues: CAWSLGQVNSPLHF.

This clone came up once. This rearrangement joins TRBV7-9 to TRBJ1-2; D possibly corresponds to TRBD1 (6 bases). V was pared by 5 bases and J by 4 bases, with 14 bases between. Germline CDR1 and CDR2: SEHNR and FQNEAQ (reference sequence). This CDR3 has 14 amino acids. CDR3 nucleotide sequence: TGTGCCAGCAGCCCAATTGACAGGACCTATGGCTACACCTTC. Its translation is CASSPIDRTYGYTF.

The chain has TRBV20-1 and TRBJ1-2; D call uncertain. Per germline, CDR1 DFQATT and CDR2 SNEGSKA (reference sequence). The V end was cut by 0 bases, the J end by 7 bases, with 6 bases between. This CDR3 spans 11 amino acids. The CDR3 region has the DNA TGCAGTGCTAGAGATCGGGGTGGCTACACCTTC. Its translation: CSARDRGGYTF.

This chain connects TRBV27 to TRBJ1-2, with TRBD1 as a possible D gene (5 bases). The V and J ends lost 1 base and 3 bases respectively, with 15 bases between them. Germline lookup yields CDR1 MNHEY and CDR2 SMNVEV (reference sequence). The CDR3 is 16 amino acids. This chain's CDR3 is CASSLFMGTEDYGYTF. For the CDR3, the DNA is TGTGCCAGCAGTTTATTTATGGGGACCGAAGACTATGGCTACACCTTC.

The chain couples TRBV5-1 to TRBJ1-2; D gene ambiguous. CDR3 length equals 14 residues. V was clipped by 2 bases and J by 2 bases, with 10 bases between them. Germline loops: CDR1 SGHRS, CDR2 YFSETQ. The CDR3 nucleotides are TGCGCCAGCAGCTTCCACAGTTCCAACTATGGCTACACCTTC. Residues: CASSFHSSNYGYTF.